This T cell receptor (beta chain) was profiled in a study of cytomegalovirus exposure and HLA in healthy donors. Both 60 Vbeta primers and 13 Jbeta primers went into the PCR. Produced via immunoSEQ multiplex PCR; TCRdb's table is partial and in-frame only. The profile shows tens of thousands of clones, about 79% of them singletons. Germline V gives CDR1 KGHSH, CDR2 LQKENI. This CDR3 spans 15 amino acids. V gave up 1 base and J gave up 3 bases, with 10 bases separating them. Findings and caveats of the study: As was reported, the classifier diagnosed cytomegalovirus status with high specificity and sensitivity.

On this clone itself: Antigen: not known.

The sequenced sample consisted of PBMCs. This clonotype was sampled from a man aged 50 or older in good health and CMV-seronegative. This sequence joins TRBV18 and TRBJ1-3; D remains ambiguous. The CDR3, as DNA: TGTGCCAGCTCACCACGGGCCGGGGATGGAAACACCATATATTTT. Its protein product is CASSPRAGDGNTIYF.